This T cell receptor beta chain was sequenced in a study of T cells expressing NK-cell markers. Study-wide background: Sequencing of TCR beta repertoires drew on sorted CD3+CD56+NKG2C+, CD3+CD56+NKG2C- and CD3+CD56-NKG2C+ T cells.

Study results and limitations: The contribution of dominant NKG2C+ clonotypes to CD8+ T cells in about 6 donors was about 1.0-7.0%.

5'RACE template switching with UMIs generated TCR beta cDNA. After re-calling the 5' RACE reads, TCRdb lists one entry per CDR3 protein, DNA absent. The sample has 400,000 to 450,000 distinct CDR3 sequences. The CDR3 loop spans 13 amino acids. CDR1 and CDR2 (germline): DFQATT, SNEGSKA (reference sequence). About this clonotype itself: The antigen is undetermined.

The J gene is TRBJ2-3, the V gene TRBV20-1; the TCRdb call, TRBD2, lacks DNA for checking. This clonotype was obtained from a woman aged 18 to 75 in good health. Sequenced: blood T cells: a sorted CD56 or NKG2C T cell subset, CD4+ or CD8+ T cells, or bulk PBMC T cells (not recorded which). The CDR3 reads CSASKGGGGTQYF.